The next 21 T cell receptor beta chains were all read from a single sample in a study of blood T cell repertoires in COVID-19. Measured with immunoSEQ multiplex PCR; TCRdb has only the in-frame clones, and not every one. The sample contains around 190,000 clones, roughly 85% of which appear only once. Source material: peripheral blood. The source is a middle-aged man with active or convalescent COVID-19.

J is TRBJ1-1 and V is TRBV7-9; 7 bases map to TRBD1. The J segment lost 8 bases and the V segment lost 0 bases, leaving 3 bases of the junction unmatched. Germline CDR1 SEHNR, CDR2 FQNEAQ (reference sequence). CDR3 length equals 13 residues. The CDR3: CASSLATGLEAFF. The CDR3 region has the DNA TGTGCCAGCAGCTTAGCGACAGGGTTGGAAGCTTTCTTT.

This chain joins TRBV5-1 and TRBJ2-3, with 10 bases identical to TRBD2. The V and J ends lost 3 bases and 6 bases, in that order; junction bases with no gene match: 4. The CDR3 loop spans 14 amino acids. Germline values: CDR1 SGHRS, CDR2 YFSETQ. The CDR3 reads CASSSSSGSDTQYF. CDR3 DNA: TGCGCCAGCAGCTCATCTAGCGGGAGTGATACGCAGTATTTT.

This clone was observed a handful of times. In DNA, the CDR3 is TGTGCCAGCAGCACGACAGGCTGTGAGACCCAGTACTTC. Protein product: CASSTTGCETQYF. The chain is built from TRBV21-1 and TRBJ2-5; the table names TRBD1, a call not compared with the DNA. TRBV21-1 is an annotated pseudogene. This CDR3 spans 13 amino acids.

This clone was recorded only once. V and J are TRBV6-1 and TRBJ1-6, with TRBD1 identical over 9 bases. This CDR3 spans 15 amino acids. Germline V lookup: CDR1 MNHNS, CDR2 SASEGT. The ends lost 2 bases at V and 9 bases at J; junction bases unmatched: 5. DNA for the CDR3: TGTGCCAGCAGTGAACCGACAGGGGGATTTTCACCCCTCCACTTT. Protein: CASSEPTGGFSPLHF.

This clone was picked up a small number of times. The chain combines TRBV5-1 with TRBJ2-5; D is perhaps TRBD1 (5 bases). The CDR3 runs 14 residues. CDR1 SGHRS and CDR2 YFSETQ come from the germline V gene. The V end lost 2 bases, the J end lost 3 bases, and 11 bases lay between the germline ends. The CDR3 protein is CASSLSGSEETQYF. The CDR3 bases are TGCGCCAGCAGCTTATCAGGGTCAGAAGAGACCCAGTACTTC.

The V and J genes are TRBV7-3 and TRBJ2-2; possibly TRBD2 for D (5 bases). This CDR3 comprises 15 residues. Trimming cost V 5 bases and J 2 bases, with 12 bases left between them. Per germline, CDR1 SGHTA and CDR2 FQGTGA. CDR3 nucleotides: TGTGCCAGCAGCCCGCGGGCAAGTAACACCGGGGAGCTGTTTTTT. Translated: CASSPRASNTGELFF. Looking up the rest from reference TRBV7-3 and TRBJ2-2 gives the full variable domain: GAGVSQTPSNKVTEKGKYVELRCDPISGHTALYWYRQSLGQGPEFLIYFQGTGAADDSGLPNDRFFAVRPEGSVSTLKIQRTERGDSAVYLCASSPRASNTGELFFGEGSRLTVL.

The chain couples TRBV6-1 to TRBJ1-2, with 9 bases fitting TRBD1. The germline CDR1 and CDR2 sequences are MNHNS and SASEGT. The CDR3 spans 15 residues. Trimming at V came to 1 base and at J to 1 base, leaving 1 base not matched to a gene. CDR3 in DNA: TGTGCCAGCAGTGAAGGGACAGGGGTTAACTATGGCTACACCTTC. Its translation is CASSEGTGVNYGYTF.

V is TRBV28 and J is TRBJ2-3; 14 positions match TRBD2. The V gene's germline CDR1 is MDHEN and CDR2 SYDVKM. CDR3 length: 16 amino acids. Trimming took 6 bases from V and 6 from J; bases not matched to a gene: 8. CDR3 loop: CASSAGTSGGYDTQYF. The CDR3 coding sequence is TGTGCCAGCAGCGCCGGGACTAGCGGGGGATACGATACGCAGTATTTT.

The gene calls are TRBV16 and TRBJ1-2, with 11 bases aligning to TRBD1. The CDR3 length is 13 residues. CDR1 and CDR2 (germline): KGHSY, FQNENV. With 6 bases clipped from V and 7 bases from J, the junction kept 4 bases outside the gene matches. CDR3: CASSGQGAIGYTF. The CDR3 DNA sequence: TGTGCCAGCAGTGGACAGGGGGCAATTGGCTACACCTTC.

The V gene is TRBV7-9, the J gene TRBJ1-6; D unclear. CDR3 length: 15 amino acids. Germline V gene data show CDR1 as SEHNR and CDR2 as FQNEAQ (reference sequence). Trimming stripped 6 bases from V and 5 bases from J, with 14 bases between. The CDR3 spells CASSPFSTDNSPLHF. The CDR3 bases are TGTGCCAGCAGTCCTTTCAGTACCGATAATTCACCCCTCCACTTT.

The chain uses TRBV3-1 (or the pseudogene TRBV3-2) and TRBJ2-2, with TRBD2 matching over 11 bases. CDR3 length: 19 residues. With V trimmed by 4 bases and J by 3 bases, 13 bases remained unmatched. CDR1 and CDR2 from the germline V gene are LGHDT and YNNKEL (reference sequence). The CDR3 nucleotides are TGTGCCAGCAGCCCCTTAGGCGCTAGCGGGGGGAACGACACCGGGGAGCTGTTTTTT. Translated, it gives CASSPLGASGGNDTGELFF.

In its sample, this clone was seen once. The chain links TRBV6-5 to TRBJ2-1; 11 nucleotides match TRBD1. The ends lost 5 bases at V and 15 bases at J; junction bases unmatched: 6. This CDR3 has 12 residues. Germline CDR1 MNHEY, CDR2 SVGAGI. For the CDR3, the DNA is TGTGCCAGCAGTCCGAGGGACAGGGGGGGGTTCTTC. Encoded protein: CASSPRDRGGFF.

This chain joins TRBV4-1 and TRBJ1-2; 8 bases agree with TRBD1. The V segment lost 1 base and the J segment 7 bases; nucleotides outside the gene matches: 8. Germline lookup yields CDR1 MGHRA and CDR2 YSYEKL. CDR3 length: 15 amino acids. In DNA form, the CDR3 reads TGCGCCAGCAGCCAAGCCAGGGGGCAAGGAGGTGGCTACACCTTC. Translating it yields CASSQARGQGGGYTF.

The CDR3 region has the DNA TGTGCCAGCAGCCAAATTGCGGGCGAGCAGTACTTC. This gives the protein CASSQIAGEQYF. This chain uses TRBV14 with TRBJ2-7; TRBD2 might be the D (5 bases). The V end was cut by 2 bases, the J end by 6 bases, with 8 bases between. Germline V lookup: CDR1 SGHDN, CDR2 FVKESK. The CDR3 contains 12 residues.

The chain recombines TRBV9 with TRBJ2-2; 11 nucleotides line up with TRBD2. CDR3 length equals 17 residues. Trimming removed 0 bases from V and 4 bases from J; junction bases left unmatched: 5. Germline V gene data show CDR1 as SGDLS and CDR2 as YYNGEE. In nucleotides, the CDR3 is TGTGCCAGCAGCGTAGGGGCAACTAGCGGGGGCACCGGGGAGCTGTTTTTT. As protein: CASSVGATSGGTGELFF.

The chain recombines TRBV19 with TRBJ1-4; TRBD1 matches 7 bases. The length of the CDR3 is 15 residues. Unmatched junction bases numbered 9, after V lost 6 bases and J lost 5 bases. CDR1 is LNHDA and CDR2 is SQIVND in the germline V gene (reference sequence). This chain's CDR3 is CASRRIGGRNEKLFF. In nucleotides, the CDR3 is TGTGCCAGTAGGAGGATAGGGGGCAGAAATGAAAAACTGTTTTTT.

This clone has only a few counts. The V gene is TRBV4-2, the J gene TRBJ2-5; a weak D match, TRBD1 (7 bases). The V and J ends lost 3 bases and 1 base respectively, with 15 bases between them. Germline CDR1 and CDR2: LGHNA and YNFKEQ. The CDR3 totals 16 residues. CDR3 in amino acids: CASSQGGQSRQETQYF. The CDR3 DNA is TGTGCCAGCAGCCAGGGGGGACAGAGCCGCCAAGAGACCCAGTACTTC.

CDR3 amino acids: CASSPADLNTEAFF. The CDR3 bases are TGTGCCAGCTCACCGGCGGATCTGAACACTGAAGCTTTCTTT. The chain carries TRBV18 and TRBJ1-1; D not certain. V was shortened by 3 bases and J by 0 bases, with 8 bases between the two germline ends. Germline CDR1 and CDR2: KGHSH and LQKENI. CDR3 length: 14 residues.

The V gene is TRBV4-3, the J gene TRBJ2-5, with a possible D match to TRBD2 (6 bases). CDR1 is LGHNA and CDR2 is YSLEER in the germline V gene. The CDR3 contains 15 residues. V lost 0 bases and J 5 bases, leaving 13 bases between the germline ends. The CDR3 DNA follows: TGCGCCAGCAGCCAAGAAGGCGGGGAGTGGGAGACCCAGTACTTC. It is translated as CASSQEGGEWETQYF.

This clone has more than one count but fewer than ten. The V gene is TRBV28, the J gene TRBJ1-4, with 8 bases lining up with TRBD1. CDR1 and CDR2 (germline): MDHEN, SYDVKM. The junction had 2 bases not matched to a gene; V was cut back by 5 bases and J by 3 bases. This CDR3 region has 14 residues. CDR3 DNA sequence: TGTGCCAGCAGTCCAGGGGGCCCTAATGAAAAACTGTTTTTT. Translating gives CASSPGGPNEKLFF.

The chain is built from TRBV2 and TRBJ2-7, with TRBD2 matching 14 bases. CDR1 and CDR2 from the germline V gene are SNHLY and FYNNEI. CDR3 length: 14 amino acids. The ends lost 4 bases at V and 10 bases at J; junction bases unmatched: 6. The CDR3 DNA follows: TGTGCCAGCAGTGCGGGACTAGCGGGAGTCGGCCAGTACTTC. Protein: CASSAGLAGVGQYF. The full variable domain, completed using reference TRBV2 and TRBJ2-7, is EPEVTQTPSHQVTQMGQEVILRCVPISNHLYFYWYRQILGQKVEFLVSFYNNEISEKSEIFDDQFSVERPDGSNFTLKIRSTKLEDSAMYFCASSAGLAGVGQYFGPGTRLTVT.